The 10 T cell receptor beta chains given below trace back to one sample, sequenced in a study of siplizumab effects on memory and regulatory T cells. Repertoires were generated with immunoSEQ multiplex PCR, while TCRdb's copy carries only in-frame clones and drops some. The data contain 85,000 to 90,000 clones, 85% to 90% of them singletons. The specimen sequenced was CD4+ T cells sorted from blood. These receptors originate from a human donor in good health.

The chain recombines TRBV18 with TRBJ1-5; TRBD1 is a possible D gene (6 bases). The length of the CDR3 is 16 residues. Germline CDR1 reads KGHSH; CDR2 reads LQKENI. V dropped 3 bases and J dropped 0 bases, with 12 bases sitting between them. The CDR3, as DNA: TGTGCCAGCTCACCGGGGACACCTAATAGCAATCAGCCCCAGCATTTT. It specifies CASSPGTPNSNQPQHF. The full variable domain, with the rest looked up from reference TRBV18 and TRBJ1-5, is NAGVMQNPRHLVRRRGQEARLRCSPMKGHSHVYWYRQLPEEGLKFMVYLQKENIIDESGMPKERFSAEFPKEGPSILRIQQVVRGDSAAYFCASSPGTPNSNQPQHFGDGTRLSIL.

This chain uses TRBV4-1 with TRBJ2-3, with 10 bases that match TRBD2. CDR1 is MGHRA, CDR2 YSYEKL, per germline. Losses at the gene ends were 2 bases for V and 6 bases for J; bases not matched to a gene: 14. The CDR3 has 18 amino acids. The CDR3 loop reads CASSQRTGGLAVGDTQYF. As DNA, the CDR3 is TGCGCCAGCAGCCAACGGACAGGTGGACTAGCGGTCGGGGATACGCAGTATTTT.

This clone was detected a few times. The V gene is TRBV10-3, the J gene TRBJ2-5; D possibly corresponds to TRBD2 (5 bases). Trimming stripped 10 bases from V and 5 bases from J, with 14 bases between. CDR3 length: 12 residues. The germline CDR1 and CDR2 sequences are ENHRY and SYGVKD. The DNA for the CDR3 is TGTGCCAGCAGCATTAGCGCGGAGACCCAGTACTTC. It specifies CASSISAETQYF.

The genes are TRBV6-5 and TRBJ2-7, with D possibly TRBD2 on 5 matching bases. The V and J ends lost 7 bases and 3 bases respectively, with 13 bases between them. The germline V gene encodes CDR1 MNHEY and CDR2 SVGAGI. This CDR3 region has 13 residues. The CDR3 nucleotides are TGTGCCAGCAAGCGGACCACGGGCTACGAGCAGTACTTC. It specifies CASKRTTGYEQYF.

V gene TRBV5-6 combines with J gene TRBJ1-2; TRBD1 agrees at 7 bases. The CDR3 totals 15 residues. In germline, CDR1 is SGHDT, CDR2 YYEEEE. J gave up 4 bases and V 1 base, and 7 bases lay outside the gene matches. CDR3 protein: CASSLSRTGPYGYTF. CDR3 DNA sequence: TGTGCCAGCAGCTTGAGTCGGACAGGACCCTATGGCTACACCTTC.

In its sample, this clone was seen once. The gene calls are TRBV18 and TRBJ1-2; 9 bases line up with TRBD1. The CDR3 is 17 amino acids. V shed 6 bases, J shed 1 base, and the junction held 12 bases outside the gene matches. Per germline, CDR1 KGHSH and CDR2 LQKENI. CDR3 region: CASSHRRDRADNYGYTF. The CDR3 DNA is TGTGCCAGCTCGCATCGAAGGGACAGGGCCGATAACTATGGCTACACCTTC.

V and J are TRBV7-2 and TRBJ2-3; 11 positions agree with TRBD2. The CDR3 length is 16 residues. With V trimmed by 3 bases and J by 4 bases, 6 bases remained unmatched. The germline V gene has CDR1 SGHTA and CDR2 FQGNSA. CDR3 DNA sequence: TGTGCCAGCAGCTTCACACTAGCGGGAGCTCCAGATACGCAGTATTTT. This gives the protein CASSFTLAGAPDTQYF.

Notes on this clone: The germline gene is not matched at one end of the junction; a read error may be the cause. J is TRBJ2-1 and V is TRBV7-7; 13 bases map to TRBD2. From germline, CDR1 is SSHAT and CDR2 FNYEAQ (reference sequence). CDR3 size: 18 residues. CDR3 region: CASSLFGLGLAGINEQFF. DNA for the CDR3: TGTGCTAGCAGCTTATTCGGGCTGGGACTAGCGGGAATCAATGAGCAGTTCTTC.

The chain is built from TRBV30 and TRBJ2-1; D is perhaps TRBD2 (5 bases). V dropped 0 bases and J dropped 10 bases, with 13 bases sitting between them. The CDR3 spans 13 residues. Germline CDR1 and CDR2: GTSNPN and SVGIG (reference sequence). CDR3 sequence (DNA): TGTGCCTGGAGTGTTGGGCTAGCCGGAGAGCAGTTCTTC. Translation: CAWSVGLAGEQFF.

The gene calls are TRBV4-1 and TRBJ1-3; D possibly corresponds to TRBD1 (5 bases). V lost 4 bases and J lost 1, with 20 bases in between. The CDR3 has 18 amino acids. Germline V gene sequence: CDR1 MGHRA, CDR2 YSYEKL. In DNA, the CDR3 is TGCGCCAGCAGCCGGATCCCGGATCTTGAGGGGTCTGGAAACACCATATATTTT. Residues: CASSRIPDLEGSGNTIYF.